This T cell receptor beta chain was recorded in a study of response to subunit inactivated influenza vaccine. General study findings and limits: Each seasonal influenza vaccination recruits few new T cells, the authors suggested.

About this clonotype itself: Its matching antigen is unknown.

The V gene's germline CDR1 is SGHRS and CDR2 YFSETQ. V was trimmed by 1 base and J by 1 base, leaving 17 bases between them. The length of the CDR3 is 17 residues. TCRdb reanalysed the RT-PCR reads using MiXCR and keeps one entry per CDR3 protein. Altogether 150,000 or so distinct CDR3 sequences are present, approximately 11% being singletons, with the ten largest covering 12%. Sequencing was performed on non-naive T cells sorted from PBMCs, taken about 40 days after vaccination. This sequence joins TRBV5-1 and TRBJ1-1; possible D gene TRBD1, 5 bases. This clonotype was obtained from a man aged 50-59 years who received an inactivated influenza vaccine. The CDR3 coding sequence is TGCGCCAGCAGCTTGCGCCAGGGTGGGGTGGAGAACACTGAAGCTTTCTTT. It specifies CASSLRQGGVENTEAFF.